The 31 T cell receptor beta chains below all came from one sample that was sequenced in a study of T cell responses to AZD1222 COVID-19 vaccine. TCRdb keeps only in-frame clones here, not all; method: immunoSEQ multiplex PCR. The data contain around 220,000 clones, roughly 94% of them singletons. The source was peripheral blood, collected 28 days after the second dose of the MenACWY control vaccine. Receptors were obtained from an adult who received the MenACWY meningococcal vaccine as a control.

The chain recombines TRBV7-2 with TRBJ1-1; D is possibly TRBD1 (5 bases). CDR1 SGHTA and CDR2 FQGNSA come from the germline V gene. Trimming took off 5 bases at V and 1 base at J, with 11 bases between the two ends. This CDR3 comprises 14 residues. The CDR3 DNA is TGTGCCAGCAGCACCCAGGGCGGGAACACTGAAGCTTTCTTT. Protein: CASSTQGGNTEAFF.

The V call is TRBV28, the J call TRBJ1-4, with TRBD1 as a possible D gene (6 bases). The germline CDR1 and CDR2 sequences are MDHEN and SYDVKM. The length of the CDR3 is 14 residues. Trimming stripped 5 bases from V and 4 bases from J, with 11 bases between. The CDR3 region has the DNA TGTGCCAGCAGTCCAGGACAGAGTAATGAAAAACTGTTTTTT. Translation gives CASSPGQSNEKLFF.

The chain joins TRBV27 to TRBJ2-3, with no clear D. Germline CDR1 MNHEY, CDR2 SMNVEV (reference sequence). V gave up 2 bases and J gave up 3 bases, with 9 bases separating them. The CDR3 spans 14 residues. The CDR3 spells CASSLKDLTDTQYF. The CDR3 coding sequence is TGTGCCAGCAGTTTAAAGGACCTTACAGATACGCAGTATTTT.

The V gene is TRBV5-6, the J gene TRBJ1-2, with D perhaps TRBD1 (5 bases). Germline values: CDR1 SGHDT, CDR2 YYEEEE. The V gene lost 0 bases and the J gene lost 4 bases, with 10 bases spanning the gap. The CDR3 has 14 residues. CDR3 DNA sequence: TGTGCCAGCAGCTTGGGACAGCTAAGCTATGGCTACACCTTC. It is translated as CASSLGQLSYGYTF.

This chain joins TRBV7-9 and TRBJ1-2, with 9 positions matching TRBD1. The CDR3 is 15 amino acids. The V gene end was trimmed by 1 base and the J gene end by 7 bases; junction bases not matched to a gene: 7. CDR1 is SEHNR, CDR2 FQNEAQ, per germline (reference sequence). The CDR3 sequence is CASSLEGQGRTGYTF. CDR3 coding DNA: TGTGCCAGCAGCTTAGAGGGACAGGGAAGGACTGGCTACACCTTC.

This chain joins TRBV27 and TRBJ2-7; 9 nucleotides agree with TRBD2. With 2 bases clipped from V and 7 bases from J, the junction kept 15 bases outside the gene matches. Germline values: CDR1 MNHEY, CDR2 SMNVEV (reference sequence). The CDR3 has 17 residues. CDR3 amino acids: CASSLKFLTSGGREQYF. The CDR3 bases are TGTGCCAGCAGTTTAAAATTCCTGACTAGCGGTGGCAGAGAGCAGTACTTC.

V gene TRBV4-2 combines with J gene TRBJ1-3; D is uncertain. The CDR3 runs to 15 residues. Deletions cut 0 bases from V and 0 bases from J, with 6 bases between. From germline, CDR1 is LGHNA and CDR2 YNFKEQ. CDR3 residues: CASSQESGSGNTIYF. CDR3 nucleotide sequence: TGTGCCAGCAGCCAAGAGTCTGGCTCTGGAAACACCATATATTTT.

This clone was found once. The J gene is TRBJ1-1, the V gene TRBV7-3, with TRBD1 as a possible D gene (5 bases). The CDR3 extends over 13 amino acids. Per the germline V gene, CDR1 is SGHTA and CDR2 is FQGTGA. V was shortened by 5 bases and J by 6 bases, with 13 bases between the two germline ends. This CDR3 reads CASSAGTYAEAFF. The CDR3 DNA is TGTGCCAGCAGCGCGGGGACTTACGCTGAAGCTTTCTTT.

The CDR3 region has the DNA TGTGCCAGCAGCTCGACTAGCGGGTCCAGGAATACGCAGTATTTT. As protein: CASSSTSGSRNTQYF. The chain employs TRBV13 and TRBJ2-3, with 10 bases fitting TRBD2. V trimming: 4 bases; J trimming: 7 bases; junction bases outside the gene matches: 8. This CDR3 is 15 amino acids long. Germline V gene data show CDR1 as PRHDT and CDR2 as FYEKMQ (reference sequence).

The V and J genes are TRBV5-4 and TRBJ2-5; TRBD1 matches 12 bases. The CDR3 consists of 14 residues. The germline CDR1 and CDR2 sequences are SGHNT and YYREEE (reference sequence). The trim removed 4 bases at V and 5 bases at J, leaving 3 bases unmatched. CDR3 loop: CASSPGQGAETQYF. CDR3 bases: TGTGCCAGCAGCCCGGGACAGGGGGCTGAGACCCAGTACTTC. The full variable domain, completed using reference TRBV5-4 and TRBJ2-5, is ETGVTQSPTHLIKTRGQQVTLRCSSQSGHNTVSWYQQALGQGPQFIFQYYREEENGRGNFPPRFSGLQFPNYSSELNVNALELDDSALYLCASSPGQGAETQYFGPGTRLLVL.

The gene calls are TRBV6-5 and TRBJ1-4, with 8 bases matching TRBD1. The CDR3 is 15 residues long. The germline gives CDR1 MNHEY, CDR2 SVGAGI. V shed 0 bases, J shed 6 bases, and the junction held 3 bases outside the gene matches. CDR3 amino acids: CASSYSGQGYEKLFF. DNA of the CDR3: TGTGCCAGCAGTTACTCTGGACAGGGATATGAAAAACTGTTTTTT.

This chain joins TRBV5-5 and TRBJ2-3; 11 nucleotides agree with TRBD2. The ends lost 3 bases at V and 4 bases at J; junction bases unmatched: 4. CDR1 SGHKS and CDR2 YYEKEE come from the germline V gene (reference sequence). There are 15 residues in the CDR3. CDR3 in DNA: TGTGCCAGCAGCTCGGGACTAGCGGTAGCAGATACGCAGTATTTT. It yields the protein CASSSGLAVADTQYF.

The rearrangement links TRBV6-2 or TRBV6-3 to TRBJ2-7, with D perhaps TRBD2 (5 bases). V was shortened by 2 bases and J by 5 bases, with 7 bases between the two germline ends. This CDR3 is 12 amino acids long. Per the germline V gene, CDR1 is MNHEY and CDR2 is SVGEGT. The CDR3 bases are TGTGCCAGCAGTTACACCGGGGACGAGCAGTACTTC. It translates to CASSYTGDEQYF.

In regard to this clone: This CDR3 is also generated by other DNA sequences in the sample. This chain connects TRBV9 to TRBJ2-6; D remains ambiguous. The ends were cut back, 0 bases at V and 0 bases at J, with 4 bases in the middle. Germline loops: CDR1 SGDLS, CDR2 YYNGEE. The CDR3 has 15 amino acids. As DNA, the CDR3 is TGTGCCAGCAGCGTAGCGGGCTCTGGGGCCAACGTCCTGACTTTC. It codes for CASSVAGSGANVLTF.

V gene TRBV28 combines with J gene TRBJ1-2; no clear D. Trimming took 8 bases from V and 3 from J, leaving 10 bases between them. CDR1 MDHEN and CDR2 SYDVKM come from the germline V gene. There are 12 residues in the CDR3. The CDR3 DNA reads as TGTGCCAGCGTAAGCAGCCACTATGGCTACACCTTC. As protein: CASVSSHYGYTF.

A single count supports this clone. The gene calls are TRBV30 and TRBJ1-4, with D uncertain. Trimming cost V 2 bases and J 8 bases, with 9 bases left between them. The CDR3 covers 12 residues. CDR1 GTSNPN and CDR2 SVGIG come from the germline V gene (reference sequence). The CDR3 sequence is CAWSLRGEKLFF. The CDR3 DNA reads TGTGCCTGGAGTTTGAGAGGGGAAAAACTGTTTTTT.

The rearrangement joins TRBV2 to TRBJ2-5; 10 positions match TRBD2. The CDR3 is 15 residues long. V shed 7 bases, J shed 1 base, and the junction held 6 bases outside the gene matches. Germline V gene sequence: CDR1 SNHLY, CDR2 FYNNEI. CDR3 sequence (DNA): TGTGCCAGCAAGGGGCTAGCGGGGGCCCAAGAGACCCAGTACTTC. This codes for CASKGLAGAQETQYF.

This sequence joins TRBV5-1 and TRBJ2-5; 8 bases fit TRBD1. The CDR3 length is 13 residues. V shed 4 bases and J 3 bases; nucleotides not matched to a gene: 2. CDR1 is SGHRS and CDR2 is YFSETQ in the germline V gene. CDR3 coding DNA: TGCGCCAGCAGCCAGGGACAGGAAGAGACCCAGTACTTC. Its protein product is CASSQGQEETQYF.

This chain links TRBV19 with TRBJ1-5; tentatively, D is TRBD1 (6 bases). V gave up 6 bases and J gave up 4 bases, with 10 bases separating them. Per the germline V gene, CDR1 is LNHDA and CDR2 is SQIVND (reference sequence). The CDR3 loop spans 13 amino acids. The CDR3: CASSPDSNQPQHF. In DNA form, the CDR3 reads TGTGCCAGTAGCCCGGACAGTAATCAGCCCCAGCATTTT. The whole variable domain, filled in from reference TRBV19 and TRBJ1-5, reads DGGITQSPKYLFRKEGQNVTLSCEQNLNHDAMYWYRQDPGQGLRLIYYSQIVNDFQKGDIAEGYSVSREKKESFPLTVTSAQKNPTAFYLCASSPDSNQPQHFGDGTRLSIL.

The chain links TRBV30 to TRBJ1-6, with 7 bases identical to TRBD1. V gave up 0 bases and J gave up 7 bases; unmatched junction bases: 3. In germline, CDR1 is GTSNPN, CDR2 SVGIG (reference sequence). The CDR3 has 14 residues. CDR3 coding DNA: TGTGCCTGGAGTGTAAAACAGGGGAATTCACCCCTCCACTTT. Its protein product is CAWSVKQGNSPLHF.

The chain links TRBV24-1 to TRBJ2-1; the D is unclear. Germline CDR1 is KGHDR and CDR2 is SFDVKD. The CDR3 consists of 11 residues. Trimming pared 10 bases from V and 10 bases from J, leaving 13 bases between. The CDR3 coding sequence is TGTGCCACTACCTCTGGGCCGGAGCAGTTCTTC. Translated, it gives CATTSGPEQFF.

This chain connects TRBV5-1 to TRBJ1-3; TRBD1 is a possible D gene (5 bases). Germline CDR1 is SGHRS and CDR2 is YFSETQ. V gave up 5 bases and J gave up 2 bases, with 11 bases separating them. This CDR3 contains 14 residues. This CDR3 is CASRQKGAGNTIYF. Here the CDR3 DNA reads TGCGCCAGCAGACAGAAAGGGGCTGGAAACACCATATATTTT. The variable domain in full, with the rest retrieved from reference TRBV5-1 and TRBJ1-3, is KAGVTQTPRYLIKTRGQQVTLSCSPISGHRSVSWYQQTPGQGLQFLFEYFSETQRNKGNFPGRFSGRQFSNSRSEMNVSTLELGDSALYLCASRQKGAGNTIYFGEGSWLTVV.

This chain joins TRBV2 and TRBJ1-2; 7 nucleotides line up with TRBD1. Trimming removed 8 bases from V and 3 bases from J; junction bases left unmatched: 9. The germline CDR1 and CDR2 sequences are SNHLY and FYNNEI. This CDR3 comprises 14 residues. CDR3 coding DNA: TGTGCCAGCTACGACAGACAGGGTGACTATGGCTACACCTTC. Residues: CASYDRQGDYGYTF.

This clone came up a few times. The CDR3 spells CASRETAASNQPQHF. The CDR3, as DNA: TGCGCCAGCCGCGAGACAGCTGCTTCCAATCAGCCCCAGCATTTT. The chain carries TRBV5-1 and TRBJ1-5; D possibly corresponds to TRBD1 (5 bases). Trimming left V 7 bases short and J 3 bases short, with 17 bases between. The germline V gene encodes CDR1 SGHRS and CDR2 YFSETQ. The CDR3 totals 15 residues.

This sequence joins TRBV19 and TRBJ2-1; 9 nucleotides align to TRBD2. This CDR3 is 15 amino acids long. Unmatched junction bases numbered 3, after V lost 4 bases and J lost 2 bases. Germline V gene sequence: CDR1 LNHDA, CDR2 SQIVND (reference sequence). As DNA, the CDR3 is TGTGCCAGTAGTACAAGCGGGGGGACCTACAATGAGCAGTTCTTC. Protein sequence: CASSTSGGTYNEQFF.

The chain joins TRBV6-2 or TRBV6-3 to TRBJ2-1; tentatively, D is TRBD2 (7 bases). The CDR3 length is 16 residues. Trimming pared 2 bases from V and 9 bases from J, leaving 20 bases between. The V gene's germline CDR1 is MNHEY and CDR2 SVGEGT. The CDR3: CASSYGLGGGPGEQFF. The DNA of the CDR3 is TGTGCCAGCAGTTACGGGTTGGGCGGGGGCCCGGGTGAGCAGTTCTTC.

This rearrangement joins TRBV29-1 to TRBJ2-7, with D possibly being TRBD1 or TRBD2 (5 bases each). The V gene lost 6 bases and the J gene lost 6 bases, with 12 bases spanning the gap. Germline CDR1 reads SQVTM; CDR2 reads ANQGSEA. CDR3 length: 11 amino acids. Here the CDR3 reads CSVRGGGEQYF. Here the CDR3 DNA reads TGCAGCGTGAGGGGCGGTGGCGAGCAGTACTTC.

The V and J genes are TRBV5-4 and TRBJ1-1; 11 positions match TRBD1. From germline, CDR1 is SGHNT and CDR2 YYREEE (reference sequence). The CDR3 is made up of 16 amino acids. The V and J ends lost 4 bases and 4 bases, in that order; junction bases with no gene match: 9. The CDR3 nucleotides read TGTGCCAGCAGCACGGGACAGGGGGTATTGGGCACTGAAGCTTTCTTT. Translated, it gives CASSTGQGVLGTEAFF.

The chain employs TRBV7-2 and TRBJ2-7; 9 bases fit TRBD2. V was pared by 5 bases and J by 3 bases, with 17 bases of the junction left unmatched. This CDR3 has 18 amino acids. In germline, CDR1 is SGHTA, CDR2 FQGNSA. The CDR3, as DNA: TGTGCCAGCAGCCCCAGCCCCATTTTAGCGGGAGTGGACTACGAGCAGTACTTC. Amino acid sequence: CASSPSPILAGVDYEQYF.

The V gene is TRBV9, the J gene TRBJ2-2; D perhaps matches TRBD1 (5 bases). The germline V gene encodes CDR1 SGDLS and CDR2 YYNGEE. The CDR3 loop spans 20 amino acids. V gave up 3 bases and J gave up 0 bases, with 24 bases separating them. Here the CDR3 reads CASSETGPDKPVANTGELFF. DNA of the CDR3: TGTGCCAGCAGCGAAACAGGCCCTGACAAACCGGTGGCGAACACCGGGGAGCTGTTTTTT.

This chain links TRBV19 with TRBJ2-2; perhaps TRBD1 as D (6 bases). The CDR3 covers 14 residues. V was cut by 5 bases and J by 4 bases, with 11 bases left in between. Germline assignment: CDR1 LNHDA and CDR2 SQIVND (reference sequence). The CDR3 loop is CASSPGHFTGELFF. The CDR3 DNA reads TGTGCCAGTAGTCCGGGACATTTCACCGGGGAGCTGTTTTTT.